The T cell receptor (beta chain) described here comes from a study of blood T cells in healthy people across ages. Study details: Template-switching capture recovered about one barcoded beta molecule per two T cells. General study points: With age, beta diversity per million T cells declined roughly linearly, significantly by approximately 41.

This clonotype has at least ten counts. Its target is unknown. Sample-barcoded 5' priming and a J-beta primer mix drove a second PCR of about 6 to 12 cycles. TCRdb reprocessed the 5' RACE reads with MiXCR, giving one entry per CDR3 protein. The repertoire has roughly 1,700,000 distinct CDR3 sequences, about 28% of them found once; the top ten carry less than 9.5%. V was trimmed by 5 bases and J by 7 bases, leaving 14 bases between them. The CDR3 has 13 amino acids. This sequence joins TRBV12-3 or TRBV12-4 and TRBJ2-5; D gene ambiguous. The sample taken for sequencing was blood. The TCR was taken from a young woman in good health. The CDR3 nucleotides read TGTGCCAGCAGTACTGACGGGCCCGCGACCCAGTACTTC. Its protein is CASSTDGPATQYF.